Below are 10 T cell receptor beta chains sequenced from a single sample in a study of OX40 agonist ivuxolimab in advanced cancers. The table came from immunoSEQ multiplex PCR; TCRdb's copy has only in-frame clones and leaves some out. The table records tens of thousands of clones, 85% to 90% of them present only once. The sample here was CD4+ or CD8+ T cells sorted from blood, taken in a trial of the OX40 agonist ivuxolimab. These receptors were collected from an adult with an advanced solid tumor such as melanoma, head and neck, liver or kidney cancer.

This chain joins TRBV7-9 and TRBJ1-1; D perhaps matches TRBD1 (5 bases). Germline V gives CDR1 SEHNR, CDR2 FQNEAQ (reference sequence). The V gene lost 3 bases and the J gene lost 2 bases, with 10 bases spanning the gap. CDR3 size: 14 residues. The CDR3 is CASSFAGINTEAFF. CDR3 DNA sequence: TGTGCCAGCAGCTTCGCAGGGATAAACACTGAAGCTTTCTTT.

This clone was observed once. This chain connects TRBV7-9 to TRBJ1-2; maybe TRBD1 (6 bases). The CDR3 covers 13 residues. Germline CDR1 SEHNR, CDR2 FQNEAQ (reference sequence). With 6 bases removed from V and 4 bases from J, the gap between germline ends came to 12 bases. This chain's CDR3 is CASSSDRIYGYTF. The CDR3 DNA follows: TGTGCCAGCAGTTCAGACAGGATCTATGGCTACACCTTC. The whole variable domain, filled in from reference TRBV7-9 and TRBJ1-2, reads DTGVSQNPRHKITKRGQNVTFRCDPISEHNRLYWYRQTLGQGPEFLTYFQNEAQLEKSRLLSDRFSAERPKGSFSTLEIQRTEQGDSAMYLCASSSDRIYGYTFGSGTRLTVV.

This clone was counted a single time. V and J are TRBV15 and TRBJ2-1, with a possible D match to TRBD2 (6 bases). The CDR3 runs 15 residues. Germline assignment: CDR1 LNHNV and CDR2 YYDKDF (reference sequence). Trimming pared 0 bases from V and 7 bases from J, leaving 13 bases between. CDR3 nucleotide sequence: TGTGCCACCAGCAGAGATCACGGGAGTAGTAATGAGCAGTTCTTC. This codes for CATSRDHGSSNEQFF.

This clone is labeled medium-sized (0.01 to 0.1%). The rearrangement links TRBV28 to TRBJ1-1, with D possibly TRBD1 on 5 matching bases. CDR1 and CDR2 from the germline V gene are MDHEN and SYDVKM. This CDR3 has 14 residues. Trimming cost V 2 bases and J 4 bases, with 11 bases left between them. The CDR3 protein is CASSLTRAPTEAFF. In nucleotides, the CDR3 is TGTGCCAGCAGTTTAACCAGGGCCCCCACTGAAGCTTTCTTT.

This chain joins TRBV30 and TRBJ2-6; 8 bases match TRBD1. The CDR3 extends over 17 amino acids. Germline V lookup: CDR1 GTSNPN, CDR2 SVGIG (reference sequence). CDR3: CAMVPGQVVGGANVLTF. The CDR3 region has the DNA TGTGCAATGGTTCCGGGACAGGTGGTTGGAGGGGCCAACGTCCTGACTTTC. The full variable domain, rest sourced from reference TRBV30 and TRBJ2-6, is SQTIHQWPATLVQPVGSPLSLECTVEGTSNPNLYWYRQAAGRGLQLLFYSVGIGQISSEVPQNLSASRPQDRQFILSSKKLLLSDSGFYLCAMVPGQVVGGANVLTFGAGSRLTVL.

Comments on this clone: One end of the junction fails to match germline, which may point to a read error. J is TRBJ2-1 and V is TRBV27; 10 nucleotides line up with TRBD2. Germline values: CDR1 MNHEY, CDR2 SMNVEV (reference sequence). The CDR3 is made up of 14 amino acids. The CDR3 bases are TGTGCCAGCAGCCTAGCGGGAGTCTACAATGAACAGTTCTTC. Protein sequence: CASSLAGVYNEQFF.

The chain couples TRBV16 to TRBJ2-3; the match to TRBD1 covers 10 bases. This CDR3 spans 17 amino acids. The germline V gene encodes CDR1 KGHSY and CDR2 FQNENV. V lost 4 bases to trimming and J lost 1 base; unmatched junction nucleotides: 8. The CDR3 coding sequence is TGTGCCAGCAGCCTGATCCCGACAGGGGGCGGCACAGATACGCAGTATTTT. It yields the protein CASSLIPTGGGTDTQYF.

The chain couples TRBV7-2 to TRBJ2-7; D is unresolved. V was trimmed by 7 bases and J by 4 bases, leaving 20 bases between them. The CDR3 is made up of 15 amino acids. Germline loops: CDR1 SGHTA, CDR2 FQGNSA. CDR3 region: CASNSPGAAPYEQYF. CDR3 nucleotides: TGTGCCAGCAACTCTCCGGGCGCGGCCCCTTACGAGCAGTACTTC.

The chain employs TRBV30 and TRBJ1-4; D uncertain. From germline, CDR1 is GTSNPN and CDR2 SVGIG (reference sequence). V was trimmed by 0 bases and J by 3 bases, leaving 11 bases between them. The CDR3 length is 15 residues. The CDR3 is CAWSVLGGPNEKLFF. In DNA, the CDR3 is TGTGCCTGGAGTGTACTGGGCGGACCTAATGAAAAACTGTTTTTT.

This chain uses TRBV10-3 with TRBJ1-4, with TRBD1 identical over 7 bases. Trimming cost V 3 bases and J 5 bases; bases outside gene matches: 9. In germline, CDR1 is ENHRY, CDR2 SYGVKD. The CDR3 runs to 16 residues. In DNA, the CDR3 is TGTGCCATCAGTGATAGGACAGGAAGCTTGAATGAAAAACTGTTTTTT. Residues: CAISDRTGSLNEKLFF.